This T cell receptor beta chain was captured by sequencing in a study of blood T cell repertoires in COVID-19. Everyone who took part was roughly 18 to 89 years old, and they came from about 23 US areas. Germline CDR1 SGHTA, CDR2 FQGNSA. The trim removed 9 bases at V and 3 bases at J, leaving 9 bases unmatched. This CDR3 region has 14 residues. Profiling relied on immunoSEQ multiplex PCR, and the TCRdb table lists in-frame clones only, not all of them. The sample yields fewer than 400,000 clones, more than 75% seen once. The V gene is TRBV7-2, the J gene TRBJ2-7; 9 nucleotides agree with TRBD1. Sequenced sample: PBMCs or T cells enriched from blood (not recorded which). This TCR derives from a woman in her forties or fifties who had recovered from COVID-19. CDR3 protein: CASRAGTGHYEQYF. CDR3 coding DNA: TGTGCCAGTCGAGCCGGGACAGGGCACTACGAGCAGTACTTC.